A single sample is the source of the 30 T cell receptor beta chains below, sequenced in a study of blood T cells in healthy people across ages. Through a sample-barcoded 5' primer and a J-beta primer mix, a second PCR was run for roughly 7 to 11 cycles. One entry per CDR3 protein results from TCRdb running MiXCR on the 5' RACE reads. Among more than 750,000 distinct CDR3 sequences listed, approximately 32% were seen once. These data also featured in a second study, about T cells of mothers and their children.

The specimen sequenced was blood. These receptors originate from a woman in her thirties or forties in good health.

The rearrangement uses TRBV5-5 and TRBJ1-3; D gene ambiguous. The V gene's germline CDR1 is SGHKS and CDR2 YYEKEE (reference sequence). The V and J ends lost 0 bases and 1 base respectively, with 14 bases between them. This CDR3 region has 17 residues. CDR3 sequence: CASSLDVGTRSGNTIYF. In nucleotides, the CDR3 is TGTGCCAGCAGCTTGGATGTGGGAACTCGGTCTGGAAACACCATATATTTT. Looking up the rest from reference TRBV5-5 and TRBJ1-3 gives the full variable domain: DAGVTQSPTHLIKTRGQQVTLRCSPISGHKSVSWYQQVLGQGPQFIFQYYEKEERGRGNFPDRFSARQFPNYSSELNVNALLLGDSALYLCASSLDVGTRSGNTIYFGEGSWLTVV.

This clonotype was seen a handful of times. The gene calls are TRBV7-2 and TRBJ1-5, with 9 bases aligning to TRBD1. Trimming at V came to 0 bases and at J to 7 bases, leaving 10 bases not matched to a gene. From germline, CDR1 is SGHTA and CDR2 FQGNSA. This CDR3 spans 17 amino acids. DNA of the CDR3: TGTGCCAGCAGCTTAGCACCGTCGGGGACAGGGCGGCAGCCCCAGCATTTT. Its protein is CASSLAPSGTGRQPQHF.

As regards this clonotype: One base away lies a much larger clone, so this may be a sequencing read error. The chain combines TRBV7-8 with TRBJ2-5, with D uncertain. This CDR3 contains 14 residues. Per germline, CDR1 SGHVS and CDR2 FQNEAQ. With 1 base removed from V and 4 bases from J, the gap between germline ends came to 10 bases. The CDR3 DNA sequence: TGTGCCAGCAGCTTAGTTCCAGATAGAGAGACCCAGTACTTC. Its protein product is CASSLVPDRETQYF.

This clonotype was counted many times. This chain links TRBV2 with TRBJ2-7; possibly TRBD1 or TRBD2 for D (5 bases each). Germline V lookup: CDR1 SNHLY, CDR2 FYNNEI. V lost 5 bases to trimming and J lost 0 bases, with 20 bases between them. The CDR3 totals 17 residues. This chain's CDR3 is CASSKLGDGVSSYEQYF. DNA of the CDR3: TGTGCCAGCAGTAAACTAGGGGACGGGGTGAGCTCCTACGAGCAGTACTTC.

This clonotype was counted a few times. The genes are TRBV20-1 and TRBJ2-5; D possibly matches TRBD1 or TRBD2 (6 bases each). The CDR3 sequence is 13 residues long. Trimming stripped 6 bases from V and 5 bases from J, with 16 bases between. Germline values: CDR1 DFQATT, CDR2 SNEGSKA (reference sequence). CDR3 residues: CSANPRGRETQYF. DNA of the CDR3: TGCAGTGCCAACCCTCGGGGGCGGGAGACCCAGTACTTC.

The sample holds a few counts of this clonotype. V usage is TRBV10-3 and J usage is TRBJ1-1; no firm D call. Trimming cost V 1 base and J 4 bases, with 4 bases left between them. The germline gives CDR1 ENHRY, CDR2 SYGVKD. The CDR3 has 12 residues. The CDR3 loop reads CAISEWSTEAFF. As DNA, the CDR3 is TGTGCCATCAGTGAGTGGAGCACTGAAGCTTTCTTT.

The chain links TRBV29-1 to TRBJ1-2; D unresolved. V lost 3 bases and J lost 6, with 5 bases in between. The CDR3 totals 10 residues. The germline gives CDR1 SQVTM, CDR2 ANQGSEA. The CDR3 loop reads CSVDSHGYTF. The CDR3 DNA follows: TGCAGCGTTGACAGCCATGGCTACACCTTC.

As for this clonotype: A read error may explain this, as a much larger clone is one base away. This chain connects TRBV29-1 to TRBJ2-1, with D unresolved. The CDR3 has 12 residues. Germline assignment: CDR1 SQVTM and CDR2 ANQGSEA. Between the trimmed V and J ends, which lost 2 bases and 6 bases, there was a span of 8 bases. The CDR3 loop is CSVEKSGNEQFF. The CDR3 coding sequence is TGCAGCGTTGAAAAATCTGGCAATGAGCAGTTCTTC.

The V gene is TRBV20-1, the J gene TRBJ2-1; 7 positions agree with TRBD1. V gave up 0 bases and J gave up 4 bases; unmatched junction bases: 9. The germline gives CDR1 DFQATT, CDR2 SNEGSKA (reference sequence). The CDR3 runs 16 residues. The CDR3 region is CSARESWGTDYNEQFF. The CDR3 DNA is TGCAGTGCTAGAGAGTCGTGGGGGACAGATTACAATGAGCAGTTCTTC.

The V and J genes are TRBV20-1 and TRBJ1-1; no clear D gene. Trimming shortened V by 5 bases and J by 1 base, and 11 bases separated the two germline ends. The CDR3 is 13 amino acids. Germline V gene data show CDR1 as DFQATT and CDR2 as SNEGSKA (reference sequence). CDR3 sequence (DNA): TGCAGTGCTCCCGGCGGCCGGAACACTGAAGCTTTCTTT. Translation: CSAPGGRNTEAFF.

About this clonotype itself: This may be a read error, as it is one base from a much larger clone. This chain links TRBV18 with TRBJ2-1; tentatively, D is TRBD2 (6 bases). The CDR3 contains 16 residues. Germline CDR1 and CDR2: KGHSH and LQKENI. CDR3 sequence (DNA): TGTACCAGCTCACCCGCGGGACGAAGCTCCTACAATGAGCAGTTCTTC. Translation: CTSSPAGRSSYNEQFF.

This clonotype was found a few times. The rearrangement uses TRBV12-3 or TRBV12-4 and TRBJ2-1; 16 bases are shared with TRBD2. J lost 0 bases, V lost 7 bases, and 6 bases had no gene match. The CDR3 consists of 18 residues. CDR3 bases: TGTGCCAGCACCGCGGGACTAGCGGGGGGGGCCTCCTACAATGAGCAGTTCTTC. Its protein product is CASTAGLAGGASYNEQFF.

This clonotype was observed many times. The chain joins TRBV7-2 to TRBJ2-1; 10 bases line up with TRBD2. Germline V CDR1 and CDR2: SGHTA, FQGNSA. J lost 5 bases, V lost 1 base, and 5 bases had no gene match. CDR3 length: 16 amino acids. CDR3 sequence (DNA): TGTGCCAGCAGCTTAGTCCCTAGCGGGGGCCACAATGAGCAGTTCTTC. Translated: CASSLVPSGGHNEQFF. The full variable domain, in which reference TRBV7-2 and TRBJ2-1 provide the parts outside the CDR3, is GAGVSQSPSNKVTEKGKDVELRCDPISGHTALYWYRQSLGQGLEFLIYFQGNSAPDKSGLPSDRFSAERTGGSVSTLTIQRTQQEDSAVYLCASSLVPSGGHNEQFFGPGTRLTVL.

In this sample, this clonotype turned up many times. The chain is built from TRBV12-3 or TRBV12-4 and TRBJ2-7; D ambiguous. Deletions cut 7 bases from V and 6 bases from J, with 16 bases between. The CDR3 covers 13 residues. This CDR3 is CASTDKPYGEQYF. CDR3 sequence (DNA): TGTGCCAGCACTGACAAGCCATACGGCGAGCAGTACTTC.

This clonotype occurred many times. This sequence joins TRBV9 and TRBJ2-5; tentatively, D is TRBD2 (6 bases). There are 14 residues in the CDR3. The V and J ends lost 0 bases and 5 bases respectively, with 11 bases between them. Germline CDR1 is SGDLS and CDR2 is YYNGEE. The CDR3 nucleotides are TGTGCCAGCAGCGTAGCACAAGGGAGGGAGACCCAGTACTTC. Its translation is CASSVAQGRETQYF.

This clonotype appeared a few times. It may be a read error: a sequence one base away is much more abundant. This chain connects TRBV9 to TRBJ1-1, with D maybe TRBD1 (6 bases). This CDR3 has 14 residues. The V end lost 0 bases, the J end lost 1 base, and 7 bases lay between the germline ends. Germline CDR1 reads SGDLS; CDR2 reads YYNGEE. CDR3 amino acids: CASSVVQGNTEAFF. The DNA of the CDR3 is TGTGCCAGCAGCGTAGTACAGGGGAACACTGAAGCTTTCTTT.

This rearrangement joins TRBV2 to TRBJ2-3; no reliable D call. V shed 6 bases and J shed 7 bases, with 8 bases lying between them. Germline lookup yields CDR1 SNHLY and CDR2 FYNNEI. The CDR3 spans 11 residues. The DNA for the CDR3 is TGTGCCAGCAGACGAGAGAATACGCAGTATTTT. Translated: CASRRENTQYF.

This clonotype came up many times. The chain combines TRBV7-2 with TRBJ2-5; D assignment may be TRBD1 or TRBD2 (6 bases each). The CDR3 runs to 13 residues. With 5 bases removed from V and 1 base from J, the gap between germline ends came to 8 bases. CDR1 is SGHTA, CDR2 FQGNSA, per germline. CDR3 DNA: TGTGCCAGCAGCAGGGGGGTCCAAGAGACCCAGTACTTC. Encoded protein: CASSRGVQETQYF.

This clonotype was observed a few times. J is TRBJ1-6 and V is TRBV7-2; D remains ambiguous. The germline V gene has CDR1 SGHTA and CDR2 FQGNSA. The CDR3 consists of 14 residues. Trimming pared 2 bases from V and 7 bases from J, leaving 9 bases between. In DNA form, the CDR3 reads TGTGCCAGCAGCTTAAACCAGGCCAATTCACCCCTCCACTTT. Protein product: CASSLNQANSPLHF.

This clonotype has just a few counts. The chain is built from TRBV7-2 and TRBJ2-5; D is possibly TRBD1 or TRBD2 (5 bases each). Judging by the DNA end, TRBJ2-7 fits better; the J call may be wrong. This CDR3 region has 14 residues. Germline-derived CDR1 and CDR2 are SGHTA and FQGNSA. The CDR3 DNA is TGTGCCAGCAGCTTAGGGGACCCGGGGTGCGAGCAGTACTTC. It specifies CASSLGDPGCEQYF.

The rearrangement joins TRBV20-1 to TRBJ2-1; 12 bases are a match to TRBD2. Germline CDR1 DFQATT, CDR2 SNEGSKA (reference sequence). V trimming: 0 bases; J trimming: 1 base; junction bases outside the gene matches: 7. The CDR3 has 18 amino acids. The DNA of the CDR3 is TGCAGTGCTAGAGAGGACCCTAGCGGGGGGGGATCCTACAATGAGCAGTTCTTC. It is translated as CSAREDPSGGGSYNEQFF.

This clonotype was recorded a few times. This chain connects TRBV7-9 to TRBJ2-4; perhaps TRBD2 as D (6 bases). This CDR3 is 15 amino acids long. The germline V gene encodes CDR1 SEHNR and CDR2 FQNEAQ (reference sequence). V lost 5 bases, J lost 1 base, and 12 bases lay in between. DNA of the CDR3: TGTGCCAGCAGCCCTGGAGGGGTGGCCAAAAACATTCAGTACTTC. Translated, it gives CASSPGGVAKNIQYF.

The rearrangement links TRBV7-6 to TRBJ2-2; D may be TRBD2 (7 bases). The V end lost 2 bases, the J end lost 3 bases, and 16 bases lay between the germline ends. Per the germline V gene, CDR1 is SGHVS and CDR2 is FNYEAQ. The CDR3 totals 17 residues. This CDR3 reads CASSLLRTRGDTGELFF. CDR3 DNA: TGTGCCAGCAGCTTACTCCGGACTAGGGGGGACACCGGGGAGCTGTTTTTT.

Only a few counts were recorded for this clonotype. The chain joins TRBV7-9 to TRBJ2-7, with 9 bases that match TRBD1. After removal of 5 bases from V and 7 bases from J, the junction contained 12 bases not matched to a gene. CDR3 length: 15 amino acids. From germline, CDR1 is SEHNR and CDR2 FQNEAQ (reference sequence). The CDR3 loop reads CASSPQGASSREQYF. CDR3 nucleotide sequence: TGTGCCAGCAGCCCACAGGGGGCGAGTTCGAGGGAGCAGTACTTC.

The rearrangement uses TRBV5-5 and TRBJ1-1; D unresolved. This CDR3 has 16 amino acids. CDR1 and CDR2 (germline): SGHKS, YYEKEE (reference sequence). V lost 2 bases and J lost 0, with 14 bases in between. The CDR3 region has the DNA TGTGCCAGCAGCTTCGGGGTTCTTGGAATGAACACTGAAGCTTTCTTT. Amino acid sequence: CASSFGVLGMNTEAFF. The full variable domain, rest sourced from reference TRBV5-5 and TRBJ1-1, is DAGVTQSPTHLIKTRGQQVTLRCSPISGHKSVSWYQQVLGQGPQFIFQYYEKEERGRGNFPDRFSARQFPNYSSELNVNALLLGDSALYLCASSFGVLGMNTEAFFGQGTRLTVV.

The rearrangement joins TRBV4-3 to TRBJ1-2; D uncertain. Trimming stripped 4 bases from V and 0 bases from J, with 15 bases between. CDR1 and CDR2 (germline): LGHNA, YSLEER. The CDR3 extends over 16 amino acids. Written as DNA, the CDR3 is TGCGCCAGCAGCCCAGCCTTATCGGATACTAACTATGGCTACACCTTC. The encoded protein is CASSPALSDTNYGYTF.

CDR3 loop: CASSLQDRGLETQYF. CDR3 sequence (DNA): TGTGCCAGCTCACTCCAGGACAGGGGGCTAGAGACCCAGTACTTC. The rearrangement joins TRBV18 to TRBJ2-5; 11 positions match TRBD1. The CDR3 runs to 15 residues. Germline V CDR1 and CDR2: KGHSH, LQKENI. Trimming cost V 4 bases and J 4 bases; bases outside gene matches: 5.

This clonotype was recorded once. The junction and the germline gene differ at one end; a read error may be behind it. The genes are TRBV4-3 and TRBJ2-6; tentatively, D is TRBD1 or TRBD2 (5 bases each). Germline V gives CDR1 LGHNA, CDR2 YSLEER. This CDR3 is 16 amino acids long. The CDR3 here is CASSHSRGPGTNVLTF. As DNA, the CDR3 is TGCGCCAGCAGCCACAGTAGGGGACCTGGGACCAACGTGCTGACTTTC.

The gene calls are TRBV19 and TRBJ2-1; 10 positions match TRBD2. The V segment lost 3 bases and the J segment 6 bases; nucleotides outside the gene matches: 5. The CDR3 consists of 15 residues. The germline V gene has CDR1 LNHDA and CDR2 SQIVND (reference sequence). The CDR3 spells CASSITSGIFNEQFF. The CDR3 DNA is TGTGCCAGTAGTATCACTAGCGGGATCTTCAATGAGCAGTTCTTC.

The chain combines TRBV14 with TRBJ1-4; D call uncertain. Deletions cut 8 bases from V and 3 bases from J, with 16 bases between. CDR1 SGHDN and CDR2 FVKESK come from the germline V gene. The CDR3 consists of 15 residues. The CDR3 loop reads CASGLSTAANEKLFF. The DNA of the CDR3 is TGTGCCAGCGGCCTTTCAACAGCAGCTAATGAAAAACTGTTTTTT.